This T cell receptor (beta chain) was sequenced for a study of technical replicates of blood from a handful of donors. TCRdb keeps only in-frame clones here, not all; method: immunoSEQ multiplex PCR. Here the sample spans under 85,000 clones, about 91% being singletons. Unmatched junction bases numbered 15, after V lost 3 bases and J lost 5 bases. This CDR3 spans 17 amino acids. Germline-derived CDR1 and CDR2 are LNHDA and SQIVND (reference sequence). Sequencing used T cells isolated from PBMCs. The sequence came from a human donor in good health. Some clones in this sample may be carry-over from other donors' samples. The V call is TRBV19, the J call TRBJ1-1, with 7 bases identical to TRBD1. The CDR3 loop is CASSMVGVGGGYTEAFF. CDR3 nucleotides: TGTGCCAGTAGTATGGTTGGGGTAGGAGGGGGCTATACTGAAGCTTTCTTT. Using reference TRBV19 and TRBJ1-1 for the parts outside the CDR3, the full variable domain is DGGITQSPKYLFRKEGQNVTLSCEQNLNHDAMYWYRQDPGQGLRLIYYSQIVNDFQKGDIAEGYSVSREKKESFPLTVTSAQKNPTAFYLCASSMVGVGGGYTEAFFGQGTRLTVV.